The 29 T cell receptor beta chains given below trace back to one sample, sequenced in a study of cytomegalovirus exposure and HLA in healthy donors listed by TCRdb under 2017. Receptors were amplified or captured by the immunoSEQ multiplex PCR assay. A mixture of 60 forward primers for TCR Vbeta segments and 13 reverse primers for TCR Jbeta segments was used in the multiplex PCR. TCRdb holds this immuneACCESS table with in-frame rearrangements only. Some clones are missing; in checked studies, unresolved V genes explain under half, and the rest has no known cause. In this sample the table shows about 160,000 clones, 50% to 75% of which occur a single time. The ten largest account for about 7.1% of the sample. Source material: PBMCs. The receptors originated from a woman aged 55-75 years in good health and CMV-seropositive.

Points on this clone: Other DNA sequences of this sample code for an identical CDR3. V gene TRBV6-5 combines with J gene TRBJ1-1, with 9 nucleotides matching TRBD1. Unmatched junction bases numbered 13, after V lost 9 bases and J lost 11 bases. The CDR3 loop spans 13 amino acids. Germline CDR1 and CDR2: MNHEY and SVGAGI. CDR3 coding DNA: TGTGCCAGTACCTTACCGGGACAGGGTAAGGCTTTCTTT. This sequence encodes CASTLPGQGKAFF.

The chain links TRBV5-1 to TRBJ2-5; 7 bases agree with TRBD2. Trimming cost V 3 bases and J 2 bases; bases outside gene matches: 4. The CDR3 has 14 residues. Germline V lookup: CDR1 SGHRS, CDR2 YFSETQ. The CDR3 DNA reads TGCGCCAGCAGCTGGCCGGGACTACAAGAGACCCAGTACTTC. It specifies CASSWPGLQETQYF.

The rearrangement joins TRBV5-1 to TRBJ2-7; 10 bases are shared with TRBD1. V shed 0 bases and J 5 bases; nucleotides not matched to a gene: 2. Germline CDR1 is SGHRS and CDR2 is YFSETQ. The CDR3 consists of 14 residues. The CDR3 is CASSLAGTGDEQYF. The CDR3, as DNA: TGCGCCAGCAGCTTGGCCGGGACAGGGGACGAGCAGTACTTC.

The CDR3 reads CASSWSGRAYEQYF. In DNA form, the CDR3 reads TGTGCCAGCAGCTGGAGCGGGAGGGCCTACGAGCAGTACTTC. The V gene is TRBV7-2, the J gene TRBJ2-7; 10 bases are a match to TRBD2. Germline assignment: CDR1 SGHTA and CDR2 FQGNSA. The CDR3 extends over 14 amino acids. Germline trimming cut 4 bases from V and 2 bases from J; bases unmatched to any gene: 2.

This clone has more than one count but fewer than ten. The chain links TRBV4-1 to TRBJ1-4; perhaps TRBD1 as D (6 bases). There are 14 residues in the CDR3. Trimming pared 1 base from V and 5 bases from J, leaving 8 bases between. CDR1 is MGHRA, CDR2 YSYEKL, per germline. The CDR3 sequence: CASSQGDTNEKLFF. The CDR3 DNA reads TGCGCCAGCAGCCAAGGGGACACGAATGAAAAACTGTTTTTT.

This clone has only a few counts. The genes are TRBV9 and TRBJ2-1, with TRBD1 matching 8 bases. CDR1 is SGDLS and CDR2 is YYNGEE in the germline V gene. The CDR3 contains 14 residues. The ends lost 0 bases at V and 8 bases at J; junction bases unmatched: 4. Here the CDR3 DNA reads TGTGCCAGCAGCGTAGGGCTGACAGGGGATGAGCAGTTCTTC. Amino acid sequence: CASSVGLTGDEQFF.

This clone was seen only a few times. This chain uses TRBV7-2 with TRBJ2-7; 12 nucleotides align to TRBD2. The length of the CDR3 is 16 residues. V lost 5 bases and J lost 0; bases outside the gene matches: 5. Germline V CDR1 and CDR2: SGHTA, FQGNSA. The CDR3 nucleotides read TGTGCCAGCAGCCCCGGACTAGCGGGAAACTCCTACGAGCAGTACTTC. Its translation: CASSPGLAGNSYEQYF.

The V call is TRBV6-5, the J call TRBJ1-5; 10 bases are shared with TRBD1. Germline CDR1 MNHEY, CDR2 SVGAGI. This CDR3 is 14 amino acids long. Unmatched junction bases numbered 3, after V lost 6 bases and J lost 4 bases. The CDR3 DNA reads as TGTGCCAGCAGGGGACAGGGGAAAAATCAGCCCCAGCATTTT. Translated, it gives CASRGQGKNQPQHF.

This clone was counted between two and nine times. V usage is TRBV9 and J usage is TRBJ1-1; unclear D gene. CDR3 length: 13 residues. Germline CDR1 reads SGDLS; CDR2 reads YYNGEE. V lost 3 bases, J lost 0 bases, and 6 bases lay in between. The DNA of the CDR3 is TGTGCCAGCAGCGCGGAGGTGAACACTGAAGCTTTCTTT. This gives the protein CASSAEVNTEAFF.

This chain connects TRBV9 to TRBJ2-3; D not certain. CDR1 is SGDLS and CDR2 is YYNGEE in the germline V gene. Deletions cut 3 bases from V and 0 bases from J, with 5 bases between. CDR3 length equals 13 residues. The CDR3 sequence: CASSDISTDTQYF. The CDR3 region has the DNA TGTGCCAGCAGCGACATTAGCACAGATACGCAGTATTTT.

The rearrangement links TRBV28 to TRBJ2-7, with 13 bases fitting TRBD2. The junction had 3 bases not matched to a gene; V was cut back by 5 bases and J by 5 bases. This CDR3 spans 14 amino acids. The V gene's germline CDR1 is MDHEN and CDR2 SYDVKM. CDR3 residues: CASSTSGRANEQYF. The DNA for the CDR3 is TGTGCCAGCAGTACTAGCGGGAGGGCCAACGAGCAGTACTTC. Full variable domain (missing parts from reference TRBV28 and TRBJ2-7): DVKVTQSSRYLVKRTGEKVFLECVQDMDHENMFWYRQDPGLGLRLIYFSYDVKMKEKGDIPEGYSVSREKKERFSLILESASTNQTSMYLCASSTSGRANEQYFGPGTRLTVT.

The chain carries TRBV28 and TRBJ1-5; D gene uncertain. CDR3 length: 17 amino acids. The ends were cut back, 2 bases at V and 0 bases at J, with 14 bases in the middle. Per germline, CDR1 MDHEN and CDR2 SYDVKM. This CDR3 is CASSLPLSYLSNQPQHF. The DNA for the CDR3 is TGTGCCAGCAGTTTACCCCTCAGTTATCTTAGCAATCAGCCCCAGCATTTT.

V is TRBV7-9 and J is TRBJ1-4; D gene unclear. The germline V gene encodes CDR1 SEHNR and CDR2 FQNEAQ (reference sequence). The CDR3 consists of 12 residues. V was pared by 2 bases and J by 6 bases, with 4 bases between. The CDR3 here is CASSLYDEKLFF. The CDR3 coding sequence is TGTGCCAGCAGCTTATATGATGAAAAACTGTTTTTT.

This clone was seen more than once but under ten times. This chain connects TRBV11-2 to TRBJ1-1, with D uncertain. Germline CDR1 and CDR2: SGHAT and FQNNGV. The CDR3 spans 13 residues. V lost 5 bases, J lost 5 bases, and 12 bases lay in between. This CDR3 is CASSASPGTEAFF. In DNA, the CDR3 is TGTGCCAGCAGCGCGTCCCCCGGGACTGAAGCTTTCTTT.

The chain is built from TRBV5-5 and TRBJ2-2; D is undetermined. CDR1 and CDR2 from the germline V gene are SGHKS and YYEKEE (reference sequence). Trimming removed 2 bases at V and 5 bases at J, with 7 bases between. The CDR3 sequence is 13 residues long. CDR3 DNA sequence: TGTGCCAGCAGCTTTATGGCAACCGGGGAGCTGTTTTTT. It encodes CASSFMATGELFF.

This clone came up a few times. Here the CDR3 DNA reads TGTGCCAGCAGTTCCCTCAGGGGGCTATCGATTAGCTCCTACAATGAGCAGTTCTTC. It specifies CASSSLRGLSISSYNEQFF. The rearrangement uses TRBV28 and TRBJ2-1, with 8 bases identical to TRBD1. Trimming cost V 4 bases and J 0 bases; bases outside gene matches: 14. The CDR3 contains 19 residues. The germline gives CDR1 MDHEN, CDR2 SYDVKM.

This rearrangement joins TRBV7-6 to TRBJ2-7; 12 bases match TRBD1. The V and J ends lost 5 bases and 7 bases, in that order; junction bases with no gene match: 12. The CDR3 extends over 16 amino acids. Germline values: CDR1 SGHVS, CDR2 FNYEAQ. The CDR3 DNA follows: TGTGCCAGCAGCCCCCAACCGGGACAGGGGGCTCGGGAGCAGTACTTC. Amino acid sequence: CASSPQPGQGAREQYF.

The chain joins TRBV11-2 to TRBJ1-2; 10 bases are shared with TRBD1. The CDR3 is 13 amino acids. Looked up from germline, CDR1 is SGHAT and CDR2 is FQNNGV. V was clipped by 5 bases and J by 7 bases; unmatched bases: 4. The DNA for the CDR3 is TGTGCCAGCAGCCGGACAGGGGGAGGTGGCTACACCTTC. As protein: CASSRTGGGGYTF.

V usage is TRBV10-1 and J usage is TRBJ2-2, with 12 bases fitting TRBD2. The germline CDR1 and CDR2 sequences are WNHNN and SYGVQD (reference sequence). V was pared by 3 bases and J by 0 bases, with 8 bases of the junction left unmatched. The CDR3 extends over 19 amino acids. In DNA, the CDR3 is TGCGCCAGCAGTGAAACCCTGACTAGCGGGAGTCCGAACACCGGGGAGCTGTTTTTT. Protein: CASSETLTSGSPNTGELFF.

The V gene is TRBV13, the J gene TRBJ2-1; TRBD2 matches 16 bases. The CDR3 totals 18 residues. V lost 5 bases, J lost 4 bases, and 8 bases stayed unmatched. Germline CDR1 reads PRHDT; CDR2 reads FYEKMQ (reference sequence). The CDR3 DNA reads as TGTGCCAGCAGCCCCGGGACTAGCGGGAGGGCGGGTTACAATGAGCAGTTCTTC. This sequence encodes CASSPGTSGRAGYNEQFF.

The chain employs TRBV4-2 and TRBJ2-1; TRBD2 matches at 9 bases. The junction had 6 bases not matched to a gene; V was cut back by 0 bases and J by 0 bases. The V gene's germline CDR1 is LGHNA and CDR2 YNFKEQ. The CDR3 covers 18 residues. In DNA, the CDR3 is TGTGCCAGCAGCCAAGATCTCGGTAGCGGGAGCTCCTACAATGAGCAGTTCTTC. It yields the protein CASSQDLGSGSSYNEQFF.

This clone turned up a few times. CDR3 residues: CASSQARTVADTQYF. The CDR3 nucleotides are TGCGCCAGCAGCCAAGCCAGGACTGTAGCAGATACGCAGTATTTT. This sequence joins TRBV4-3 and TRBJ2-3; D may be TRBD2 (5 bases). Germline lookup yields CDR1 LGHNA and CDR2 YSLEER. CDR3 size: 15 residues. V lost 1 base to trimming and J lost 4 bases, with 12 bases between them.

CDR3 DNA: TGCGCCAGCAGCCTGGGACTAGCGGGAGGGCGATCCTACAATGAGCAGTTCTTC. Protein sequence: CASSLGLAGGRSYNEQFF. The chain uses TRBV5-1 and TRBJ2-1, with 16 bases fitting TRBD2. Looked up from germline, CDR1 is SGHRS and CDR2 is YFSETQ. Germline trimming cut 4 bases from V and 1 base from J; bases unmatched to any gene: 5. This CDR3 region has 18 residues.

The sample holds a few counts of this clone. CDR3 loop: CASSETGSTGELFF. Written as DNA, the CDR3 is TGCGCCAGCAGTGAAACGGGAAGTACCGGGGAGCTGTTTTTT. This chain connects TRBV10-1 to TRBJ2-2; maybe TRBD2 (5 bases). Trimming cost V 3 bases and J 5 bases, with 10 bases left between them. The V gene's germline CDR1 is WNHNN and CDR2 SYGVQD (reference sequence). The length of the CDR3 is 14 residues.

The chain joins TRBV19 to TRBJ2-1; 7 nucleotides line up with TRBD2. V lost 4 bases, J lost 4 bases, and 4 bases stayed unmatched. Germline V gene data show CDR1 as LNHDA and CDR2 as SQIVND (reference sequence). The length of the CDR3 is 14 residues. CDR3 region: CASSSGSAYNEQFF. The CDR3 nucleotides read TGTGCCAGTAGTAGCGGGAGCGCGTACAATGAGCAGTTCTTC. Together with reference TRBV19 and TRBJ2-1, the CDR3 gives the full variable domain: DGGITQSPKYLFRKEGQNVTLSCEQNLNHDAMYWYRQDPGQGLRLIYYSQIVNDFQKGDIAEGYSVSREKKESFPLTVTSAQKNPTAFYLCASSSGSAYNEQFFGPGTRLTVL.

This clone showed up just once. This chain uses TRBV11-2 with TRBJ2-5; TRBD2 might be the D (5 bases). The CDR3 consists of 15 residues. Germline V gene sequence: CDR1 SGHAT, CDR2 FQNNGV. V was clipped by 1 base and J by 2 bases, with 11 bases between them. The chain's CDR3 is CASSLVGSFQETQYF. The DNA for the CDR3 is TGTGCCAGCAGCTTAGTGGGGAGTTTTCAAGAGACCCAGTACTTC.

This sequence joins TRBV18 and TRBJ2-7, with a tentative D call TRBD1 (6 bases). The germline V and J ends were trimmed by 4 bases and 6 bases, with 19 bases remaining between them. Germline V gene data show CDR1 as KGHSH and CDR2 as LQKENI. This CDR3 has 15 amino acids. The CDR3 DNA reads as TGTGCCAGCTCACTACAGGGAACTCTTTTCTCCGAGCAGTACTTC. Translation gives CASSLQGTLFSEQYF.

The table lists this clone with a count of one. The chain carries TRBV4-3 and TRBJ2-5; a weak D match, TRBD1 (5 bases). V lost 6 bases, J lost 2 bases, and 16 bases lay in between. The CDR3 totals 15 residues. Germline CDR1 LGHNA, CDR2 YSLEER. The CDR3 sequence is CASSPGQGGQETQYF. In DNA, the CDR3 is TGCGCCAGCAGTCCCGGGCAGGGCGGACAAGAGACCCAGTACTTC.

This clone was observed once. The CDR3 DNA sequence: TGTGCCACCAGCAGAGAGGTCGCAGAGGGCAATCAGCCCCAGCATTTT. The encoded protein is CATSREVAEGNQPQHF. The V call is TRBV15, the J call TRBJ1-5, with D uncertain. Germline V gene sequence: CDR1 LNHNV, CDR2 YYDKDF (reference sequence). V lost 0 bases and J lost 2, with 11 bases in between. This CDR3 comprises 16 residues. The entire variable domain, with the rest obtained from reference TRBV15 and TRBJ1-5, is as follows: DAMVIQNPRYQVTQFGKPVTLSCSQTLNHNVMYWYQQKSSQAPKLLFHYYDKDFNNEADTPDNFQSRRPNTSFCFLDIRSPGLGDTAMYLCATSREVAEGNQPQHFGDGTRLSIL.